This T cell receptor beta chain was identified in a study of immune characterization of retroperitoneal liposarcoma. TCRdb ran MiXCR on the PCR reads and lists one entry per CDR3 protein. Here the sample spans fewer than 2,500 distinct CDR3 sequences, over 40% being singletons. The CDR3 contains 16 residues. Germline V gene data show CDR1 as MNHEY and CDR2 as SMNVEV (reference sequence). The receptor was isolated from a male donor with retroperitoneal liposarcoma. The chain has TRBV27 and TRBJ2-1; D perhaps matches TRBD2 (7 bases). The J call is doubtful: the DNA matches TRBJ2-7 better. What was sequenced was tumor tissue. CDR3 sequence: CASSLVQGGYSYEQYF. CDR3 in DNA: TGTGCCAGCAGTTTAGTACAGGGAGGGTACTCCTACGAGCAGTACTTC.